These 8 T cell receptor beta chains were sequenced from one sample in a study of cytomegalovirus exposure and HLA in healthy donors (dated by TCRdb to 2016 to 2017). Preparation of the library involved the immunoSEQ multiplex PCR assay. A mixture of 60 forward primers for TCR Vbeta segments and 13 reverse primers for TCR Jbeta segments was used in the multiplex PCR. In its TCRdb copy, this immuneACCESS table keeps in-frame sequences only and misses some clones. Where compared with another copy, unresolved V genes explain less than half of these, and the others have no known cause. Here the sample has more than 75,000 clones; 85% to 90% occur a single time. Jointly, the top ten make up approximately 2.3% of the sample. The sample consisted of PBMCs. These receptors were taken from a man younger than 30 in good health and CMV-seronegative.

This sequence joins TRBV19 and TRBJ2-6; 7 bases are shared with TRBD1. With V trimmed by 6 bases and J by 2 bases, 13 bases remained unmatched. The CDR3 loop spans 18 amino acids. Germline CDR1 is LNHDA and CDR2 is SQIVND (reference sequence). The CDR3 region has the DNA TGTGCCAGTAGACCCGGAAGACAGGGAACTACTGGGGCCAACGTCCTGACTTTC. This sequence encodes CASRPGRQGTTGANVLTF.

The genes are TRBV2 and TRBJ2-7, with D maybe TRBD2 (6 bases). The CDR3 length is 15 residues. The germline CDR1 and CDR2 sequences are SNHLY and FYNNEI. The ends were cut back, 10 bases at V and 1 base at J, with 20 bases in the middle. The CDR3 region is CATRLERDLSYEQYF. CDR3 nucleotide sequence: TGTGCCACCCGCCTAGAAAGGGACTTATCCTACGAGCAGTACTTC.

This rearrangement joins TRBV5-1 to TRBJ2-5; D is ambiguous. This CDR3 comprises 14 residues. Germline V gene sequence: CDR1 SGHRS, CDR2 YFSETQ. Trimming pared 1 base from V and 2 bases from J, leaving 9 bases between. This CDR3 reads CASSLNTAQETQYF. The CDR3 region has the DNA TGCGCCAGCAGCTTGAATACAGCTCAAGAGACCCAGTACTTC.

This sequence joins TRBV27 and TRBJ1-1; D unresolved. V shed 3 bases and J shed 7 bases, with 15 bases lying between them. The CDR3 runs to 14 residues. Germline V gene lookup returns CDR1 MNHEY and CDR2 SMNVEV (reference sequence). The CDR3 bases are TGTGCCAGCAGTTTTAGGGAGGGAGAATATGAAGCTTTCTTT. It codes for CASSFREGEYEAFF.

CDR3 in amino acids: CASSQARTSGSWDEQFF. The DNA for the CDR3 is TGTGCCAGCAGCCAAGCAAGAACTAGCGGGAGTTGGGATGAGCAGTTCTTC. This chain links TRBV14 with TRBJ2-1, with 11 positions matching TRBD2. Germline trimming cut 1 base from V and 8 bases from J; bases unmatched to any gene: 10. The germline gives CDR1 SGHDN, CDR2 FVKESK. The CDR3 runs 17 residues.

The chain combines TRBV4-2 with TRBJ2-2; 7 bases match TRBD2. Germline lookup yields CDR1 LGHNA and CDR2 YNFKEQ. V dropped 0 bases and J dropped 5; count of bases not matched to a gene: 9. This CDR3 is 17 amino acids long. The DNA of the CDR3 is TGTGCCAGCAGCCAAGAACGAGTTAATAGCGGGACCGGGGAGCTGTTTTTT. Translating gives CASSQERVNSGTGELFF.

The genes are TRBV2 and TRBJ2-1; 12 bases map to TRBD2. Looked up from germline, CDR1 is SNHLY and CDR2 is FYNNEI. The CDR3 spans 14 residues. V dropped 4 bases and J dropped 10; count of bases not matched to a gene: 5. The CDR3 DNA is TGTGCCAGCAGTGGACTAGCGGGAGTACGGGAGCAGTTCTTC. This gives the protein CASSGLAGVREQFF.

The CDR3 reads CASSIDLNDGYTF. The CDR3 DNA follows: TGTGCCAGTAGTATAGATCTTAATGATGGCTACACCTTC. This chain joins TRBV19 and TRBJ1-2; the D is unclear. The CDR3 has 13 amino acids. The germline CDR1 and CDR2 sequences are LNHDA and SQIVND (reference sequence). V was cut by 0 bases and J by 6 bases, with 8 bases left in between.